These 23 T cell receptor beta chains share one sample of origin, sequenced in a study of T cell repertoires in cytomegalovirus infection (dated by TCRdb to about 2019). Instrument on record: Illumina HiSeq 1500. TCRdb cleaned the public reads at Q25 with fastp, built clones with MiXCR and kept in-frame beta chains. Under each unique CDR3 protein, matching rows form one entry showing the most common genes and DNA. Recorded for this sample are 200,000 to 300,000 distinct CDR3 sequences; around an eighth of them occurred a single time. Jointly, the top ten make up 1.5% to 2% of the sample. The sequencing input was PBMCs. The source of these receptors is a human donor in good health (CMV status not recorded). Some clones in this sample may be carry-over from other donors' samples.

The rearrangement links TRBV28 to TRBJ2-1; no definite D call. There are 12 residues in the CDR3. Looked up from germline, CDR1 is MDHEN and CDR2 is SYDVKM. V lost 6 bases to trimming and J lost 6 bases, with 9 bases between them. This CDR3 is CASSNQVNEQFF. CDR3 DNA: TGTGCCAGCAGCAACCAGGTCAATGAGCAGTTCTTC.

This clonotype has a count of ten or more. The chain couples TRBV5-1 to TRBJ2-2, with D hard to call. Trimming pared 5 bases from V and 0 bases from J, leaving 11 bases between. Germline CDR1 is SGHRS and CDR2 is YFSETQ. The CDR3 has 15 residues. The CDR3 DNA follows: TGCGCCAGCAGTGGCCCCGCACCGAACACCGGGGAGCTGTTTTTT. This gives the protein CASSGPAPNTGELFF.

This clonotype was observed a handful of times. The chain has TRBV5-1 and TRBJ2-2; 8 bases map to TRBD1. The germline CDR1 and CDR2 sequences are SGHRS and YFSETQ. There are 16 residues in the CDR3. Trimming removed 4 bases from V and 6 bases from J; junction bases left unmatched: 11. The CDR3 coding sequence is TGCGCCAGCAGCCCCTCCGGACAGGGAAGGTCCGGGGAGCTGTTTTTT. Encoded protein: CASSPSGQGRSGELFF.

This clonotype was detected many times. The chain couples TRBV6-1 to TRBJ2-5, with D perhaps matching TRBD1 (5 bases). From germline, CDR1 is MNHNS and CDR2 SASEGT. Trimming pared 2 bases from V and 13 bases from J, leaving 14 bases between. The length of the CDR3 is 12 residues. CDR3 sequence: CASSEPRARVYF. CDR3 sequence (DNA): TGTGCCAGCAGTGAACCCAGGGCCCGTGTGTACTTC.

In its sample, this clonotype was seen many times. The chain employs TRBV19 and TRBJ1-1; D gene ambiguous. Germline CDR1 LNHDA, CDR2 SQIVND (reference sequence). V was pared by 4 bases and J by 0 bases, with 15 bases between. This CDR3 contains 16 residues. CDR3 sequence (DNA): TGTGCCAGTAGTACCGGATCCGGACCGATGAACACTGAAGCTTTCTTT. Its protein is CASSTGSGPMNTEAFF.

This clonotype was seen at least ten times. V usage is TRBV7-9 and J usage is TRBJ2-2; TRBD1 aligns across 9 bases. The CDR3 spans 15 residues. V lost 4 bases to trimming and J lost 6 bases; unmatched junction nucleotides: 6. Looked up from germline, CDR1 is SEHNR and CDR2 is FQNEAQ (reference sequence). DNA of the CDR3: TGTGCCAGCAGCTCCGGGACAGGGCGCTCCGGGGAGCTGTTTTTT. This translates into CASSSGTGRSGELFF.

This clonotype occurred many times. The gene calls are TRBV6-1 and TRBJ2-7, with TRBD1 matching over 11 bases. The germline V gene encodes CDR1 MNHNS and CDR2 SASEGT. There are 14 residues in the CDR3. V dropped 7 bases and J dropped 4; count of bases not matched to a gene: 6. The CDR3 reads CASTWTGGWYEQYF. DNA for the CDR3: TGTGCCAGCACCTGGACAGGGGGCTGGTACGAGCAGTACTTC.

This sequence joins TRBV19 and TRBJ1-1; 7 bases line up with TRBD1. Looked up from germline, CDR1 is LNHDA and CDR2 is SQIVND (reference sequence). The CDR3 spans 14 residues. The trim removed 5 bases at V and 3 bases at J, leaving 6 bases unmatched. This chain's CDR3 is CASSLLQGHTEAFF. CDR3 coding DNA: TGTGCCAGTAGTCTTTTACAGGGGCACACTGAAGCTTTCTTT.

There are many counts of this clonotype. The chain has TRBV19 and TRBJ2-1; TRBD2 agrees at 12 bases. V lost 0 bases, J lost 8 bases, and 8 bases stayed unmatched. Germline V gives CDR1 LNHDA, CDR2 SQIVND (reference sequence). The CDR3 is 17 residues long. The CDR3: CASSIDRLAGGIDEQFF. In nucleotides, the CDR3 is TGTGCCAGTAGTATAGATCGGCTAGCGGGAGGGATTGATGAGCAGTTCTTC.

This clonotype was counted between two and nine times. The CDR3 protein is CSARDLRGYTF. The DNA for the CDR3 is TGCAGTGCTAGAGATTTAAGGGGCTACACCTTC. This chain links TRBV20-1 with TRBJ1-2; no clear D. Germline V gene data show CDR1 as DFQATT and CDR2 as SNEGSKA (reference sequence). V lost 0 bases to trimming and J lost 8 bases, with 7 bases between them. CDR3 length equals 11 residues.

This clonotype was seen a handful of times. V usage is TRBV28 and J usage is TRBJ1-4; 9 nucleotides agree with TRBD1. The trim removed 7 bases at V and 6 bases at J, leaving 15 bases unmatched. From germline, CDR1 is MDHEN and CDR2 SYDVKM. The CDR3 consists of 17 residues. The CDR3 region is CASTLGSRTGAYEKLFF. The DNA for the CDR3 is TGTGCCAGCACCTTGGGCTCCAGGACAGGGGCGTATGAAAAACTGTTTTTT.

The genes are TRBV20-1 and TRBJ2-5; the D gene is possibly TRBD1 (5 bases). V was trimmed by 5 bases and J by 1 base, leaving 14 bases between them. CDR1 and CDR2 from the germline V gene are DFQATT and SNEGSKA (reference sequence). The CDR3 covers 14 residues. CDR3 sequence (DNA): TGCAGTGCTCTTGGACACATCGTCCAAGAGACCCAGTACTTC. Translated, it gives CSALGHIVQETQYF.

This clonotype was seen only a few times. The J gene is TRBJ2-7, the V gene TRBV6-2 or TRBV6-3; tentatively, D is TRBD1 (6 bases). V lost 5 bases to trimming and J lost 1 base, with 18 bases between them. Looked up from germline, CDR1 is MNHEY and CDR2 is SVGEGT. The CDR3 is 16 residues long. The CDR3, as DNA: TGTGCCAGCAGTGACGAAGTCAGGGGTGGATCCTACGAGCAGTACTTC. Amino acids: CASSDEVRGGSYEQYF.

This clonotype was observed at least ten times. This chain links TRBV12-3 or TRBV12-4 with TRBJ1-2; D may be TRBD1 (6 bases). The CDR3 extends over 16 amino acids. V was trimmed by 5 bases and J by 1 base, leaving 17 bases between them. CDR3 DNA: TGTGCCAGCAGTCCTCTTCGGGGGCAAAGTAACTATGGCTACACCTTC. Translating gives CASSPLRGQSNYGYTF.

This clonotype showed up many times. The CDR3 sequence is CASSPESGRGTEAFF. The DNA of the CDR3 is TGTGCCAGCAGCCCCGAGTCAGGGAGGGGTACTGAAGCTTTCTTT. The rearrangement joins TRBV7-2 to TRBJ1-1; the D gene is possibly TRBD1 (5 bases). The CDR3 has 15 amino acids. V lost 5 bases and J lost 5, with 18 bases in between. CDR1 and CDR2 (germline): SGHTA, FQGNSA.

In its sample, this clonotype was seen a few times. The chain recombines TRBV6-8 with TRBJ2-7; 12 bases map to TRBD1. With V trimmed by 3 bases and J by 3 bases, 6 bases remained unmatched. The CDR3 covers 16 residues. Germline assignment: CDR1 MNHGY and CDR2 SAAAGT. The CDR3 DNA reads TGTGCCAGCAGTTATTACCGGGACAGGGGGCTCTACGAGCAGTACTTC. It encodes CASSYYRDRGLYEQYF.

This clonotype was seen a few times. V is TRBV2 and J is TRBJ2-7, with 8 bases fitting TRBD1. Trimming took 9 bases from V and 1 from J; bases not matched to a gene: 11. The germline gives CDR1 SNHLY, CDR2 FYNNEI. The CDR3 sequence is 15 residues long. The CDR3, as DNA: TGTGCCAGTGGTCAAAGCCAGGGGGCTTCCTACGAGCAGTACTTC. Encoded protein: CASGQSQGASYEQYF.

In this sample, this clonotype turned up many times. The V call is TRBV6-2 or TRBV6-3, the J call TRBJ1-5, with D uncertain. This CDR3 has 13 residues. Between the trimmed V and J ends, which lost 2 bases and 7 bases, there was a span of 9 bases. The germline V gene has CDR1 MNHEY and CDR2 SVGEGT. CDR3 nucleotides: TGTGCCAGCAGTTACCACCATGGGCAGCCCCAGCATTTT. Protein product: CASSYHHGQPQHF.

At least ten counts were recorded for this clonotype. The chain combines TRBV7-2 with TRBJ1-5, with 11 bases matching TRBD1. The CDR3 consists of 16 residues. Trimming cost V 1 base and J 6 bases; bases outside gene matches: 5. Germline CDR1 is SGHTA and CDR2 is FQGNSA. As DNA, the CDR3 is TGTGCCAGCAGCTTAGGGGACAGGGGGAAGGGTCAGCCCCAGCATTTT. Protein product: CASSLGDRGKGQPQHF.

This clonotype came up a few times. The chain recombines TRBV11-2 with TRBJ2-1; 7 nucleotides agree with TRBD2. V shed 5 bases, J shed 5 bases, and the junction held 12 bases outside the gene matches. The CDR3 is 16 amino acids. Germline V lookup: CDR1 SGHAT, CDR2 FQNNGV. The chain's CDR3 is CASSPRGSGYHNEQFF. CDR3 nucleotides: TGTGCCAGCAGCCCTCGGGGTAGCGGGTACCACAATGAGCAGTTCTTC.

This clonotype occurred a few times. This sequence joins TRBV5-4 and TRBJ1-6, with D perhaps TRBD1 (6 bases). Trimming pared 0 bases from V and 10 bases from J, leaving 11 bases between. Germline values: CDR1 SGHNT, CDR2 YYREEE (reference sequence). This CDR3 comprises 14 residues. CDR3 DNA: TGTGCCAGCAGCTTGGGGGCAGGGGAGTCACCCCTCCACTTT. This codes for CASSLGAGESPLHF.

This chain uses TRBV20-1 with TRBJ1-2, with 7 bases identical to TRBD1. With 8 bases clipped from V and 7 bases from J, the junction kept 13 bases outside the gene matches. This CDR3 has 13 amino acids. Per germline, CDR1 DFQATT and CDR2 SNEGSKA (reference sequence). The CDR3 protein is CSPQGEGAGGYTF. The CDR3 nucleotides are TGCAGTCCTCAGGGTGAGGGGGCGGGTGGCTACACCTTC.

The chain combines TRBV11-2 with TRBJ1-1, with TRBD1 identical over 7 bases. Germline V lookup: CDR1 SGHAT, CDR2 FQNNGV. The trim removed 0 bases at V and 8 bases at J, leaving 6 bases unmatched. The CDR3 consists of 14 residues. For the CDR3, the DNA is TGTGCCAGCAGCTTAGACCGGGACAGAGGGGAAGCTTTCTTT. Protein product: CASSLDRDRGEAFF.